These 8 T cell receptor beta chains came from one sample sequenced in a study of T cell responses to AZD1222 COVID-19 vaccine. Sequencing used immunoSEQ multiplex PCR; TCRdb keeps in-frame clones, though not all of them. The sample holds over 150,000 clones, roughly 90% seen once. Here the sequenced sample was peripheral blood, taken 28 days after the second AZD1222 dose. The receptors come from an adult who received the AZD1222 COVID-19 vaccine.

The count of this clone is one. The rearrangement uses TRBV6-5 and TRBJ1-1; D might be TRBD1 (5 bases). V was pared by 0 bases and J by 0 bases, with 8 bases between. This CDR3 is built from 15 residues. Germline-derived CDR1 and CDR2 are MNHEY and SVGAGI. CDR3 loop: CASSYSGRVNTEAFF. CDR3 coding DNA: TGTGCCAGCAGTTACTCCGGCAGGGTGAACACTGAAGCTTTCTTT.

J is TRBJ1-3 and V is TRBV11-2, with a weak D call TRBD1 (6 bases). Germline V lookup: CDR1 SGHAT, CDR2 FQNNGV. Trimming left V 3 bases short and J 4 bases short, with 13 bases between. The CDR3 has 15 residues. The CDR3 nucleotides are TGTGCCAGCAGCTTGTCGGGGGCGACCGGAAACACCATATATTTT. Its translation: CASSLSGATGNTIYF.

The genes are TRBV7-9 and TRBJ1-5; no firm D call. The V and J ends lost 5 bases and 4 bases respectively, with 6 bases between them. CDR1 is SEHNR and CDR2 is FQNEAQ in the germline V gene (reference sequence). The CDR3 consists of 12 residues. CDR3 DNA sequence: TGTGCCAGCAGCAGAGAGAATCAGCCCCAGCATTTT. Protein: CASSRENQPQHF.

The chain combines TRBV5-4 with TRBJ2-3, with 11 bases identical to TRBD2. The V and J ends lost 4 bases and 2 bases, in that order; junction bases with no gene match: 6. From germline, CDR1 is SGHNT and CDR2 YYREEE (reference sequence). The CDR3 is 16 amino acids. The CDR3: CASSPKLAGATDTQYF. The CDR3, as DNA: TGTGCCAGCAGCCCCAAACTAGCGGGGGCCACAGATACGCAGTATTTT.

The chain recombines TRBV19 with TRBJ1-2; 8 bases agree with TRBD1. V shed 3 bases and J 6 bases; nucleotides not matched to a gene: 12. In germline, CDR1 is LNHDA, CDR2 SQIVND (reference sequence). The CDR3 runs 16 residues. CDR3 nucleotides: TGTGCCAGTAGTATTGATCCCCTCGACAGGGGAAATGGCTACACCTTC. It codes for CASSIDPLDRGNGYTF.

This chain uses TRBV4-1 with TRBJ1-3; D is uncertain. Trimming removed 2 bases from V and 0 bases from J, with 8 bases in between. CDR1 is MGHRA and CDR2 is YSYEKL in the germline V gene. CDR3 length: 15 residues. The CDR3 loop is CASSQPGSSGNTIYF. The CDR3 DNA follows: TGCGCCAGCAGCCAACCGGGGAGCTCTGGAAACACCATATATTTT.

This chain uses TRBV11-2 with TRBJ2-2; 9 positions match TRBD2. CDR1 and CDR2 from the germline V gene are SGHAT and FQNNGV. V lost 0 bases to trimming and J lost 6 bases; unmatched junction nucleotides: 5. The CDR3 is 16 residues long. The CDR3 spells CASSLDGGGAAGELFF. CDR3 nucleotides: TGTGCCAGCAGCTTAGATGGCGGGGGGGCGGCCGGGGAGCTGTTTTTT.

This clone was picked up one time. The gene calls are TRBV3-1 (or the pseudogene TRBV3-2) and TRBJ2-1; D may match TRBD1 or TRBD2 (5 bases each). V was shortened by 3 bases and J by 3 bases, with 12 bases between the two germline ends. CDR1 is LGHDT and CDR2 is YNNKEL in the germline V gene (reference sequence). The CDR3 covers 15 residues. The CDR3 sequence is CASSQGVGIYNEQFF. DNA for the CDR3: TGTGCCAGCAGCCAGGGGGTCGGGATCTACAATGAGCAGTTCTTC.